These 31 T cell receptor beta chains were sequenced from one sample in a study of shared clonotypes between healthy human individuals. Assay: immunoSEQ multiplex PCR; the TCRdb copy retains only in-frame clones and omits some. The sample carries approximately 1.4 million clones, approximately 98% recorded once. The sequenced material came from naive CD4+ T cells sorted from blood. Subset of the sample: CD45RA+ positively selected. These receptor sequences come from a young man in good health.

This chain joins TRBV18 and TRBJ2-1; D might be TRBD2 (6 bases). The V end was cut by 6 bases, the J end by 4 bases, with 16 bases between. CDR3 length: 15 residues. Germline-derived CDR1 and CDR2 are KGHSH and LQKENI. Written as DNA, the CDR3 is TGTGCCAGCTCTCCCCCCTGGGGGGAGTACAATGAGCAGTTCTTC. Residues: CASSPPWGEYNEQFF.

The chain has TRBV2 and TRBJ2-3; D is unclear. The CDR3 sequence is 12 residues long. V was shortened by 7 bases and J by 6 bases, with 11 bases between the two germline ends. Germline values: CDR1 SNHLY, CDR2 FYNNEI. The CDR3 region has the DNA TGTGCCAGCACTCAAACCGGGGATACGCAGTATTTT. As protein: CASTQTGDTQYF.

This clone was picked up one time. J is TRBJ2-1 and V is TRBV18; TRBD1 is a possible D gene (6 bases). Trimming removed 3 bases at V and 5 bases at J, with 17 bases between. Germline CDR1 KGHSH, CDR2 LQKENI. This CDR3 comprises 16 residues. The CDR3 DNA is TGTGCCAGCTCACCCCGCGGACAGTTAACAAACAATGAGCAGTTCTTC. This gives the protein CASSPRGQLTNNEQFF.

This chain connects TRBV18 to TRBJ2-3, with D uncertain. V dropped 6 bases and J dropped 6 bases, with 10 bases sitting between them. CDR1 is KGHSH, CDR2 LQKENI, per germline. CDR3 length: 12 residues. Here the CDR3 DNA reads TGTGCCAGCTCTCTTCTACCTGATACGCAGTATTTT. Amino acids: CASSLLPDTQYF.

The CDR3 DNA reads TGTGCCAGCTCACGACCGGGACTAGCCACAGATACGCAGTATTTT. Translating gives CASSRPGLATDTQYF. The chain is built from TRBV18 and TRBJ2-3; 9 nucleotides agree with TRBD2. This CDR3 is built from 15 residues. CDR1 is KGHSH and CDR2 is LQKENI in the germline V gene. The V segment lost 4 bases and the J segment 2 bases; nucleotides outside the gene matches: 4.

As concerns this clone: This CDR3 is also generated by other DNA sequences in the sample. DNA of the CDR3: TGTGCCAGCAGCTTGGCAGGGGGCTCCTACGAGCAGTACTTC. Translating gives CASSLAGGSYEQYF. This chain connects TRBV5-4 to TRBJ2-7; 7 nucleotides agree with TRBD1. J was trimmed by 0 bases and V by 0 bases; bases with no gene match: 0. The CDR3 sequence is 14 residues long. The V gene's germline CDR1 is SGHNT and CDR2 YYREEE (reference sequence).

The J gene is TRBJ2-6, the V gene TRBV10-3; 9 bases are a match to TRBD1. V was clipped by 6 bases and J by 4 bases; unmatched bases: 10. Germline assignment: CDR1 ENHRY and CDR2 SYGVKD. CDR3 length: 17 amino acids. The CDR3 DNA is TGTGCCATCAGGCCGGGACAGGGTTCATTAGGGGCCAACGTCCTGACTTTC. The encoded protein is CAIRPGQGSLGANVLTF.

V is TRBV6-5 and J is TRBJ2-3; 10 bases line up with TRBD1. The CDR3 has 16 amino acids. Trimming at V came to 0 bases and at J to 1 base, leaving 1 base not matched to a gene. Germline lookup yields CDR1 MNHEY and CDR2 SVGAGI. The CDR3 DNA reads TGTGCCAGCAGTTACTCCGGGACAGGGGGCACAGATACGCAGTATTTT. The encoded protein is CASSYSGTGGTDTQYF.

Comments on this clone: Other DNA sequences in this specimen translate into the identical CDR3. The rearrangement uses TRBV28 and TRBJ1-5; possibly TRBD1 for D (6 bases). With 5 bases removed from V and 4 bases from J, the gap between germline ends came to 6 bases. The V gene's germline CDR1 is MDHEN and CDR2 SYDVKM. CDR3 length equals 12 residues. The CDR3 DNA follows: TGTGCCAGCAGTACAGGGAATCAGCCCCAGCATTTT. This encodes CASSTGNQPQHF.

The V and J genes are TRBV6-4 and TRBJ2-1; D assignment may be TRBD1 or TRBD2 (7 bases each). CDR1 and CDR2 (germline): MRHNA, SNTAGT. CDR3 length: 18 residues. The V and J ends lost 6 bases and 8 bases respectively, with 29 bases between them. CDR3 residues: CASSPHTTQGGNKYEQFF. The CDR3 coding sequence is TGTGCCAGCAGCCCCCATACTACCCAGGGGGGGAACAAGTATGAGCAGTTCTTC.

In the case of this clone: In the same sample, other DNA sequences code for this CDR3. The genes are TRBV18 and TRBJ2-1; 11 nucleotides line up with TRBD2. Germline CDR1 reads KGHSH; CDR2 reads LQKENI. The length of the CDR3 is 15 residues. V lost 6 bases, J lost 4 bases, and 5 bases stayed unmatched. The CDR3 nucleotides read TGTGCCAGCTCCCCAGGGACTAGCGGTTACAATGAGCAGTTCTTC. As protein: CASSPGTSGYNEQFF.

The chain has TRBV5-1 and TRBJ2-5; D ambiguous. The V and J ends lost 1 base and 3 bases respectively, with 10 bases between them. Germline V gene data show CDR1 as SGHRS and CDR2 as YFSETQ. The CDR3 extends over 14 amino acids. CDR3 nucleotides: TGCGCCAGCAGCTTGTACAGACTGAAAGAGACCCAGTACTTC. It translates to CASSLYRLKETQYF.

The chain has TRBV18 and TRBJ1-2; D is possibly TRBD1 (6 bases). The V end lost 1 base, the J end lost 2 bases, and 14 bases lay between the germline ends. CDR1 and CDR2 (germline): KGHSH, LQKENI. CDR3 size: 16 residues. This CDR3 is CASSPLGAGVNYGYTF. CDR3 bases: TGTGCCAGCTCACCACTGGGGGCAGGAGTGAACTATGGCTACACCTTC.

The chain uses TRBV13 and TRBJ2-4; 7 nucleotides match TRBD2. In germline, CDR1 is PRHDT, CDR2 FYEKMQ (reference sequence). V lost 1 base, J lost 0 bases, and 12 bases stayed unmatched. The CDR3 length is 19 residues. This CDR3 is CASSLDPRPGLLAKNIQYF. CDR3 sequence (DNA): TGTGCCAGCAGCTTAGATCCGAGACCGGGACTACTAGCCAAAAACATTCAGTACTTC.

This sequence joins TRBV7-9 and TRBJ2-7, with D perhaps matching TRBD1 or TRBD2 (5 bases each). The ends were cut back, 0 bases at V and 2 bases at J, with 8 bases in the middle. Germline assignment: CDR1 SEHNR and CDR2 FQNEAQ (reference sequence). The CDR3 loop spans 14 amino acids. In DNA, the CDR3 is TGTGCCAGCAGCTTAGCGCGAGGGGCCTACGAGCAGTACTTC. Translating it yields CASSLARGAYEQYF.

The CDR3 coding sequence is TGTGCCAGCAGCGCCTGGGCTGGCTCTGGAAACACCATATATTTT. This gives the protein CASSAWAGSGNTIYF. The chain employs TRBV5-4 and TRBJ1-3, with D unresolved. The CDR3 extends over 15 amino acids. V gave up 4 bases and J gave up 0 bases, with 11 bases separating them. The germline V gene encodes CDR1 SGHNT and CDR2 YYREEE (reference sequence).

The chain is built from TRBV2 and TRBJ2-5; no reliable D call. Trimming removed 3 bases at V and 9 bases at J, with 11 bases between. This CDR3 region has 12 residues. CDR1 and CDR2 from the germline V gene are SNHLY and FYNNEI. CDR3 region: CASSEGLYSQYF. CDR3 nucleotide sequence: TGTGCCAGCAGTGAGGGGTTATACTCCCAGTACTTC.

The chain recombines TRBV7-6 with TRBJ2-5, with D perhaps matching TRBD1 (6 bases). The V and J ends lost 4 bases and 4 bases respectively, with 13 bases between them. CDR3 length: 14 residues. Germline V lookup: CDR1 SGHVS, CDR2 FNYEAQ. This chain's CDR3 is CASSSGQGGETQYF. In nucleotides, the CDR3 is TGTGCCAGCAGCTCGGGACAAGGGGGAGAGACCCAGTACTTC.

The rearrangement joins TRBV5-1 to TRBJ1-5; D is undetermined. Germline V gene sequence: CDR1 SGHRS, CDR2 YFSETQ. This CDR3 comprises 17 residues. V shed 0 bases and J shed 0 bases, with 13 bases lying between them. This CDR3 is CASSLAARINSNQPQHF. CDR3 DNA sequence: TGCGCCAGCAGCTTGGCAGCTAGAATTAATAGCAATCAGCCCCAGCATTTT.

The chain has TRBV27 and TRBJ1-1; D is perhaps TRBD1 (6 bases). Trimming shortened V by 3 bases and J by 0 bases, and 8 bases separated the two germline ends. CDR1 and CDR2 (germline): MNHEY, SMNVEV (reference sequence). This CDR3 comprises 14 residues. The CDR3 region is CASSLAGVNTEAFF. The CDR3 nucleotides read TGTGCCAGCAGTTTGGCAGGGGTGAACACTGAAGCTTTCTTT.

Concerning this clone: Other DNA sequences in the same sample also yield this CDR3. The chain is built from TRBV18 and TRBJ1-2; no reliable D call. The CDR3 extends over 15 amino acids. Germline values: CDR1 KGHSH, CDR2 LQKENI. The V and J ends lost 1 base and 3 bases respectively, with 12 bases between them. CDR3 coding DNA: TGTGCCAGCTCACCACAGGAGGGCCTCGACTATGGCTACACCTTC. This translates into CASSPQEGLDYGYTF.

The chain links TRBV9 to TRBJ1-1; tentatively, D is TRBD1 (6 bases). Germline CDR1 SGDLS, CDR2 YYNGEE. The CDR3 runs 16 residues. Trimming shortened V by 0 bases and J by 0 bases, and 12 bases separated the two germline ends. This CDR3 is CASSVGGAGVNTEAFF. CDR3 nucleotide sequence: TGTGCCAGCAGCGTAGGAGGCGCAGGGGTGAACACTGAAGCTTTCTTT. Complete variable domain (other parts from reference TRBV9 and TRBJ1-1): DSGVTQTPKHLITATGQRVTLRCSPRSGDLSVYWYQQSLDQGLQFLIQYYNGEERAKGNILERFSAQQFPDLHSELNLSSLELGDSALYFCASSVGGAGVNTEAFFGQGTRLTVV.

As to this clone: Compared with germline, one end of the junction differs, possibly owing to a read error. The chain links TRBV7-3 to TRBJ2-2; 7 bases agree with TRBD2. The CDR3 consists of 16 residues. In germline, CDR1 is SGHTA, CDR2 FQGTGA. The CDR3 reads CASSLTTSQNTGELFF. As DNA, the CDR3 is TGTGCCAGCAGCCTAACGACTAGCCAGAACACCGGGGAGCTGTTTTTT.

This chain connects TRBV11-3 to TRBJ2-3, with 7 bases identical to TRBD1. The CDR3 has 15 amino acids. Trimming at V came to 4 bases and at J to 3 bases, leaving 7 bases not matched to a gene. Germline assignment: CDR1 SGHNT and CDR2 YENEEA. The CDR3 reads CASSSTGTVTDTQYF. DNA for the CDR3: TGTGCCAGCAGCTCTACCGGGACAGTTACAGATACGCAGTATTTT.

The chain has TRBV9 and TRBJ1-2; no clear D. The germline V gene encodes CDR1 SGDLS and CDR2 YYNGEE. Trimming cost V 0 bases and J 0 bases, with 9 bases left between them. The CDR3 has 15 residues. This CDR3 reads CASSVGHGANYGYTF. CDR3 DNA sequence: TGTGCCAGCAGCGTAGGGCACGGAGCTAACTATGGCTACACCTTC.

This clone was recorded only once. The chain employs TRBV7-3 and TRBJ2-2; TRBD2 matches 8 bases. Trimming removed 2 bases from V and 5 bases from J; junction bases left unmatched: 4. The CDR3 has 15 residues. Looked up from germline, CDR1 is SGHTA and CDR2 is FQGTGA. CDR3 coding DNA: TGTGCCAGCAGCTTAGGCGGGAGGAGTACCGGGGAGCTGTTTTTT. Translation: CASSLGGRSTGELFF.

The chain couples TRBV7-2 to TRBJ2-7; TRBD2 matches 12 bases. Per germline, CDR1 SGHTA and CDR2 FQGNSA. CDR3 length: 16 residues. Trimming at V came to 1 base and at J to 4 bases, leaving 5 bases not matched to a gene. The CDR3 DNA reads TGTGCCAGCAGCTTAGGACCCGGGACTAGCGGGTACGAGCAGTACTTC. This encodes CASSLGPGTSGYEQYF.

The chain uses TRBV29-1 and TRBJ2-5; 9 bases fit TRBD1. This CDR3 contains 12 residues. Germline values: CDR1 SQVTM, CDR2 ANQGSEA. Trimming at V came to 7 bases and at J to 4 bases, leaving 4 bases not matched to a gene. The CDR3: CSEQGAGETQYF. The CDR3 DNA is TGCAGCGAACAGGGGGCGGGAGAGACCCAGTACTTC.

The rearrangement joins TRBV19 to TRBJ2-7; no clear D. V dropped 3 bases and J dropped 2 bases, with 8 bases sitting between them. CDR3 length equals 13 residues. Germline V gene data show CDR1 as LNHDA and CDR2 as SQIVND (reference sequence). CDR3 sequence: CASSMVPPYEQYF. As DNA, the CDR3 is TGTGCCAGTAGTATGGTCCCGCCCTACGAGCAGTACTTC.

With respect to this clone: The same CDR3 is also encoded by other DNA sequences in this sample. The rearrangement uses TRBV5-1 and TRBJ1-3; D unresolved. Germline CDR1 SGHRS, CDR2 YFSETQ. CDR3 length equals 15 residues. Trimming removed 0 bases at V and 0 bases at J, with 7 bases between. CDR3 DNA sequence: TGCGCCAGCAGCTTGGGACCGAGCTCTGGAAACACCATATATTTT. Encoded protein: CASSLGPSSGNTIYF.

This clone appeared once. The DNA of the CDR3 is TGTGCCAGCAGGGCGGGAGGGCCGGTAGATACGCAGTATTTT. Amino acids: CASRAGGPVDTQYF. V is TRBV28 and J is TRBJ2-3, with TRBD2 identical over 9 bases. Germline loops: CDR1 MDHEN, CDR2 SYDVKM. The CDR3 runs to 14 residues. The V and J ends lost 6 bases and 5 bases, in that order; junction bases with no gene match: 6. Variable domain in full (rest from reference TRBV28 and TRBJ2-3): DVKVTQSSRYLVKRTGEKVFLECVQDMDHENMFWYRQDPGLGLRLIYFSYDVKMKEKGDIPEGYSVSREKKERFSLILESASTNQTSMYLCASRAGGPVDTQYFGPGTRLTVL.